The present entry profiles one TCR beta chain with its context. This clone's antigen is unknown. The sample holds no much larger clone one base away, and base qualities are not on file. This specimen comes from a study of T cell responses to AZD1222 COVID-19 vaccine (dated by TCRdb to 2020 to 2023). Study-wide context: A total of about 240 trial participants underwent TCR sequencing, of whom 200 to 220 received two doses of AZD1222 and approximately 25 received two doses of the MenACWY control vaccine. Trial participants were enrolled by age into 18-55, 56-69 and 70-plus year subgroups, with around 150, 28 and 57 TCR-sequenced participants respectively.

A distance of 12 bases separates the germline ends of V and J, which lose 0 bases and 2 bases respectively. Its CDR3 holds 15 amino acids, cysteine through phenylalanine. Only the CDR3 DNA stays, 45 bases, in frame from base 1. Reading the germline V gene (reference sequence) gives CDR1 SGHNT and CDR2 YYREEE. The time point label, as the study defines it: about 28 days (+/-7) after the second vaccine dose. Because spike-specific TCR depth and breadth did not differ between the two schedules, AZD1222 recipients who got a second dose at roughly 4 weeks were pooled with those who got a second dose at roughly 12 weeks. Samples from vaccinated people were obtained from the UK trials COV001 and COV002, which included a single-blind randomized controlled phase 2/3 trial of AZD1222 (ChAdOx1 nCoV-19) in healthy adults. For TCRbeta chain sequencing, PBMC samples were collected from trial participants at day 0 and at day 28 after the second dose.

What the authors observed across the whole study: Spike-specific TCR breadth and depth rose significantly after two AZD1222 doses compared with day 0 and with MenACWY recipients. Because no day 14 peak-response samples were available, repertoires were characterized only after the peak T cell response. The vaccine-associated CD4 TCRs covered the entire spike protein, and the dominant responses fell in regions 160-218 and 743-854. In the small 56-69-year group, the increase in depth fell short of significance, most likely because of low power. Most participants were white British and females outnumbered males, and the authors suggested that clonal diversity may have been underestimated. Nearly half of unique spike-specific TCRs reportedly recognized epitopes outside regions mutated in the B.1.351 and B.1.1.7 variants. Only five or six AZD1222 recipients were SARS-CoV-2 seropositive at baseline, limiting conclusions about previously exposed vaccinees.

The CDR3 regions of human TCRbeta chains were subjected to immunosequencing. The study's processing was this. TCRs in the repertoires were compared against a reference library of SARS-CoV-2-specific TCRs that had been generated with the MIRA antigen-specificity platform. Breadth was defined as the fraction of unique TCRs that were SARS-CoV-2-associated, and depth was defined as the fraction of total T cells that were SARS-CoV-2-associated. Using the MIRA data, each spike-specific TCR was assigned both to the spike region to which the TCR was reactive and to a CD4 or CD8 class. Log10-transformed breadth and depth values were compared by one-way ANOVA with Sidak's multiple comparisons tests. The clones in this table, taken by TCRdb from immuneACCESS, are in-frame only. Not every clone is retained; where verified, under half of the shortfall comes from an unresolved V gene, and the cause of the rest is unknown. D and trimming come from the DNA, and the V and J calls and clone size come from that table. A total of just under 80,000 clones appear in this sample, under 95% of them only once. Around 5.1% of the sample comes from the top ten.

The sample was peripheral blood, taken 28 days after the second AZD1222 dose. This clonotype was sampled from an adult who received the AZD1222 COVID-19 vaccine. The chain joins TRBV5-4 to TRBJ2-7; the D gene cannot be named for sure. The bases read TGTGCCAGCAGCTTGGCGTCAGGACGGGCCTACGAGCAGTACTTC. It translates as CASSLASGRAYEQYF.